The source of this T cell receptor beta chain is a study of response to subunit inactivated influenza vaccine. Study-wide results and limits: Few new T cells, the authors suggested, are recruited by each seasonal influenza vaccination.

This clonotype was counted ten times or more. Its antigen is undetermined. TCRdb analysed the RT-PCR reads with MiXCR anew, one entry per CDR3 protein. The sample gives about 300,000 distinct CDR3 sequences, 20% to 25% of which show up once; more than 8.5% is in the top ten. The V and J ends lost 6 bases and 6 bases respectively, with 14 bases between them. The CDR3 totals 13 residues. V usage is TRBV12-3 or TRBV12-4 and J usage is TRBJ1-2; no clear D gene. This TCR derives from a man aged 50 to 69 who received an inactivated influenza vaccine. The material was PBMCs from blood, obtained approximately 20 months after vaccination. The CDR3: CASRSIGLNGYTF. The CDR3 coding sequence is TGTGCCAGCAGGTCGATTGGACTTAATGGCTACACCTTC.